These 23 T cell receptor beta chains were sequenced from one sample in a study of T cells after yellow fever vaccination. From the 5' RACE reads, TCRdb called clonotypes with MiXCR, one entry per CDR3 protein. The table includes around 260,000 distinct CDR3 sequences, around 5.3% detected once. This specimen was CD4+ T cells sorted from PBMCs, taken on the day of the yellow fever booster vaccination. The receptors were gathered from a young man who received the YFV17D yellow fever vaccine.

Only a few counts were recorded for this clonotype. J is TRBJ2-1 and V is TRBV10-1, with 8 bases aligning to TRBD2. The ends lost 10 bases at V and 4 bases at J; junction bases unmatched: 9. This CDR3 region has 14 residues. Per the germline V gene, CDR1 is WNHNN and CDR2 is SYGVQD (reference sequence). The CDR3 spells CATRSGGEYNEQFF. In nucleotides, the CDR3 is TGCGCCACCAGAAGCGGGGGAGAATACAATGAGCAGTTCTTC.

This clonotype was counted at least ten times. The chain recombines TRBV3-1 with TRBJ2-5; D gene ambiguous. From germline, CDR1 is LGHDT and CDR2 YNNKEL (reference sequence). The CDR3 is 12 amino acids. V lost 2 bases, J lost 5 bases, and 6 bases lay in between. The DNA for the CDR3 is TGTGCCAGCAGCCAACTACTTGAGACCCAGTACTTC. Protein sequence: CASSQLLETQYF.

J is TRBJ1-2 and V is TRBV5-5; TRBD1 might be the D (6 bases). CDR1 is SGHKS and CDR2 is YYEKEE in the germline V gene (reference sequence). CDR3 length: 14 residues. Trimming shortened V by 0 bases and J by 8 bases, and 14 bases separated the two germline ends. In DNA, the CDR3 is TGTGCCAGCAGCTTGGCCGGGACACAAAGAGGCTACACCTTC. This gives the protein CASSLAGTQRGYTF.

This clonotype was observed a few times. CDR3 region: CATSRDRGSTEAFF. The CDR3, as DNA: TGTGCCACCAGCAGAGATCGGGGGAGCACTGAAGCTTTCTTT. The chain joins TRBV15 to TRBJ1-1; D perhaps matches TRBD1 (5 bases). The ends were cut back, 0 bases at V and 4 bases at J, with 9 bases in the middle. Germline V gene lookup returns CDR1 LNHNV and CDR2 YYDKDF (reference sequence). This CDR3 comprises 14 residues.

This clonotype has only a few counts. The V and J genes are TRBV28 and TRBJ1-4; no clear D. CDR1 and CDR2 from the germline V gene are MDHEN and SYDVKM. The CDR3 consists of 16 residues. Trimming took 5 bases from V and 0 from J, leaving 13 bases between them. Here the CDR3 reads CASSPSTAATNEKLFF. CDR3 bases: TGTGCCAGCAGTCCAAGTACAGCGGCAACTAATGAAAAACTGTTTTTT.

The CDR3 DNA sequence: TGTGCCAGCAGCTTAGCGCCGGGTGCGGAAGCTTTCTTT. Translation: CASSLAPGAEAFF. The J gene is TRBJ1-1, the V gene TRBV7-9; D gene ambiguous. In germline, CDR1 is SEHNR, CDR2 FQNEAQ (reference sequence). Trimming cost V 0 bases and J 8 bases, with 10 bases left between them. CDR3 size: 13 residues.

The chain is built from TRBV5-1 and TRBJ2-3; TRBD2 agrees at 11 bases. The V gene end was trimmed by 2 bases and the J gene end by 6 bases; junction bases not matched to a gene: 5. CDR1 and CDR2 (germline): SGHRS, YFSETQ. This CDR3 is built from 15 residues. CDR3 sequence (DNA): TGCGCCAGCAGCTTAACCGGGACTAGCGGTGATACGCAGTATTTT. Protein sequence: CASSLTGTSGDTQYF.

This clonotype has more than one count but fewer than ten. The chain couples TRBV3-1 to TRBJ2-3; tentatively, D is TRBD2 (5 bases). The CDR3 is made up of 15 amino acids. Trimming took off 4 bases at V and 1 base at J, with 12 bases between the two ends. The V gene's germline CDR1 is LGHDT and CDR2 YNNKEL (reference sequence). The CDR3 spells CASSPQRVGTDTQYF. The DNA of the CDR3 is TGTGCCAGCAGCCCTCAGAGGGTAGGCACAGATACGCAGTATTTT.

This sequence joins TRBV19 and TRBJ1-1, with D maybe TRBD1 (5 bases). The germline V and J ends were trimmed by 0 bases and 4 bases, with 12 bases remaining between them. This CDR3 has 15 residues. The germline V gene has CDR1 LNHDA and CDR2 SQIVND (reference sequence). As DNA, the CDR3 is TGTGCCAGTAGTATAGATAGCCGGGGGGGCACTGAAGCTTTCTTT. It is translated as CASSIDSRGGTEAFF.

Ten or more counts support this clonotype. The chain couples TRBV21-1 to TRBJ1-2; TRBD1, as called in the table, went unchecked against the DNA. TRBV21-1 is a known pseudogene. The CDR3 is made up of 13 amino acids. CDR3 in DNA: TGTGCCAGCCCGCAGGGAGGTAACTATGGCTACACCTTC. As protein: CASPQGGNYGYTF.

V usage is TRBV20-1 and J usage is TRBJ2-7; TRBD2 matches at 10 bases. V gave up 6 bases and J gave up 3 bases; unmatched junction bases: 5. From germline, CDR1 is DFQATT and CDR2 SNEGSKA (reference sequence). There are 13 residues in the CDR3. CDR3 sequence: CSATSGAFYEQYF. CDR3 nucleotide sequence: TGCAGTGCAACTAGCGGGGCCTTCTACGAGCAGTACTTC.

This clonotype was observed a few times. The rearrangement links TRBV6-6 to TRBJ2-2; either TRBD1 or TRBD2 may fit D (5 bases each). Trimming took 2 bases from V and 6 from J, leaving 7 bases between them. In germline, CDR1 is MNHNY, CDR2 SVGAGI (reference sequence). This CDR3 has 13 residues. CDR3 DNA sequence: TGTGCCAGCAGTTACACGGGACCCGGGGAGCTGTTTTTT. It is translated as CASSYTGPGELFF.

This clonotype was seen only a few times. The chain joins TRBV3-1 to TRBJ2-5, with D unclear. The V and J ends lost 4 bases and 5 bases respectively, with 11 bases between them. Germline values: CDR1 LGHDT, CDR2 YNNKEL (reference sequence). The CDR3 is 13 amino acids. The CDR3 coding sequence is TGTGCCAGCAGCCGCCCCGGATGGGAGACCCAGTACTTC. Encoded protein: CASSRPGWETQYF.

This sequence joins TRBV7-2 and TRBJ2-3, with D uncertain. CDR1 SGHTA and CDR2 FQGNSA come from the germline V gene. CDR3 length equals 14 residues. The V end lost 5 bases, the J end lost 2 bases, and 11 bases lay between the germline ends. The chain's CDR3 is CASSAGRYTDTQYF. Here the CDR3 DNA reads TGTGCCAGCAGCGCTGGCCGATACACAGATACGCAGTATTTT.

This clonotype was found a few times. An end of the junction differs from the germline gene, which may be a read error. The chain links TRBV10-3 to TRBJ1-1, with 12 nucleotides matching TRBD1. The CDR3 is 13 residues long. Germline CDR1 reads ENHRY; CDR2 reads SYGVKD. The CDR3 protein is CASSNRDRGPTFF. CDR3 DNA: TGTGCCAGCAGTAACCGGGACAGGGGGCCAACTTTCTTT.

V gene TRBV9 combines with J gene TRBJ1-1; D gene unclear. Trimming left V 4 bases short and J 7 bases short, with 14 bases between. The CDR3 spans 13 residues. Germline lookup yields CDR1 SGDLS and CDR2 YYNGEE. DNA for the CDR3: TGTGCCAGCAGCTCCGGGCGGGAGGTTGAAGCTTTCTTT. As protein: CASSSGREVEAFF.

In this sample, this clonotype turned up a few times. The chain has TRBV4-1 and TRBJ2-5; no reliable D call. Germline V CDR1 and CDR2: MGHRA, YSYEKL. This CDR3 comprises 15 residues. V gave up 0 bases and J gave up 2 bases, with 10 bases separating them. CDR3 region: CASSQDGGSQETQYF. CDR3 nucleotides: TGCGCCAGCAGCCAAGACGGCGGCAGTCAAGAGACCCAGTACTTC.

This sequence joins TRBV9 and TRBJ2-2, with a weak D call TRBD2 (6 bases). V was trimmed by 3 bases and J by 6 bases, leaving 12 bases between them. This CDR3 has 14 residues. Germline values: CDR1 SGDLS, CDR2 YYNGEE. CDR3 amino acids: CASSAGTVPGELFF. CDR3 DNA: TGTGCCAGCAGCGCCGGGACTGTTCCCGGGGAGCTGTTTTTT.

This clonotype was counted many times. This chain connects TRBV6-2 or TRBV6-3 to TRBJ2-2; D gene ambiguous. V lost 5 bases to trimming and J lost 6 bases, with 19 bases between them. Per germline, CDR1 MNHEY and CDR2 SVGEGT. This CDR3 contains 16 residues. CDR3 DNA sequence: TGTGCCAGCAGTCTTGGCAGTCGGTCCCTGGCCGGGGAGCTGTTTTTT. It is translated as CASSLGSRSLAGELFF.

This clonotype was picked up many times. The CDR3 DNA reads TGTGCCAGCAGCTTGCATGGGGCATATGAGCAGTTCTTC. Translated, it gives CASSLHGAYEQFF. This chain connects TRBV5-4 to TRBJ2-1; D possibly corresponds to TRBD1 (5 bases). The CDR3 runs to 13 residues. V lost 1 base and J 8 bases, leaving 10 bases between the germline ends. CDR1 and CDR2 from the germline V gene are SGHNT and YYREEE (reference sequence).

At least ten counts were recorded for this clonotype. The chain links TRBV6-5 to TRBJ1-4, with 8 bases that match TRBD1. Trimming removed 6 bases from V and 7 bases from J; junction bases left unmatched: 7. The CDR3 sequence is 14 residues long. Per germline, CDR1 MNHEY and CDR2 SVGAGI. The chain's CDR3 is CASSQTGDSEKLFF. CDR3 DNA sequence: TGTGCCAGCAGCCAGACAGGGGATAGTGAAAAACTGTTTTTT.

Many counts were recorded for this clonotype. The chain has TRBV5-1 and TRBJ2-5, with TRBD1 identical over 12 bases. The CDR3 is made up of 17 amino acids. The V and J ends lost 0 bases and 2 bases, in that order; junction bases with no gene match: 5. CDR1 is SGHRS, CDR2 YFSETQ, per germline. The CDR3 region is CASSLAGQGAGQETQYF. The DNA of the CDR3 is TGCGCCAGCAGCTTGGCGGGACAGGGGGCCGGTCAAGAGACCCAGTACTTC.

This rearrangement joins TRBV7-3 to TRBJ2-1; 12 nucleotides line up with TRBD2. The CDR3 is 15 residues long. CDR1 and CDR2 (germline): SGHTA, FQGTGA. Germline trimming cut 4 bases from V and 9 bases from J; bases unmatched to any gene: 7. The CDR3 region is CASSSGLAGRGEQFF. CDR3 DNA: TGTGCCAGCAGCTCGGGACTAGCGGGCCGTGGTGAGCAGTTCTTC. The entire variable domain, with the rest obtained from reference TRBV7-3 and TRBJ2-1, is as follows: GAGVSQTPSNKVTEKGKYVELRCDPISGHTALYWYRQSLGQGPEFLIYFQGTGAADDSGLPNDRFFAVRPEGSVSTLKIQRTERGDSAVYLCASSSGLAGRGEQFFGPGTRLTVL.